The 27 T cell receptor beta chains below all came from one sample that was sequenced in a study of T cell repertoires in cytomegalovirus infection. TCRdb used MiXCR to reprocess the reads, holding one entry per CDR3 protein. Of approximately 76,000 distinct CDR3 sequences in the sample, 3.7% were seen once. The specimen sequenced was PBMCs. The receptors here all came from a human donor in good health (CMV status not recorded). Some clones in this sample may be carry-over from other donors' samples.

This clonotype came up many times. The V call is TRBV20-1, the J call TRBJ2-5; 9 bases agree with TRBD2. J gave up 7 bases and V 5 bases, and 14 bases lay outside the gene matches. The CDR3 consists of 15 residues. The germline CDR1 and CDR2 sequences are DFQATT and SNEGSKA (reference sequence). CDR3 in DNA: TGCAGTGCTTCGGGCGCTAGCGGGGTCACGGGGACCCAGTACTTC. Its translation is CSASGASGVTGTQYF.

This clonotype was seen many times. The gene calls are TRBV7-2 and TRBJ1-4; 7 bases map to TRBD1. The germline V gene encodes CDR1 SGHTA and CDR2 FQGNSA. Losses at the gene ends were 4 bases for V and 4 bases for J; bases not matched to a gene: 9. The CDR3 is made up of 16 amino acids. The DNA of the CDR3 is TGTGCCAGCAGCTCGCTTCCAGGGACAGTTAATGAAAAACTGTTTTTT. This codes for CASSSLPGTVNEKLFF.

This clonotype was observed at least ten times. The chain has TRBV7-2 and TRBJ1-5; D gene ambiguous. Germline V CDR1 and CDR2: SGHTA, FQGNSA. This CDR3 has 15 residues. Trimming took 9 bases from V and 0 from J, leaving 15 bases between them. The CDR3 bases are TGTGCCAGTCGTAGGACCCGAGATAGCAATCAGCCCCAGCATTTT. Residues: CASRRTRDSNQPQHF.

At least ten counts were recorded for this clonotype. The gene calls are TRBV6-2 or TRBV6-3 and TRBJ1-5; 11 bases agree with TRBD1. After removal of 2 bases from V and 4 bases from J, the junction contained 7 bases not matched to a gene. CDR1 and CDR2 (germline): MNHEY, SVGEGT. The CDR3 is 17 residues long. CDR3 amino acids: CASSYPGQGAVNQPQHF. In DNA, the CDR3 is TGTGCCAGCAGTTACCCAGGACAGGGGGCGGTAAATCAGCCCCAGCATTTT.

This clonotype was seen many times. The chain joins TRBV2 to TRBJ1-6; tentative D call: TRBD1 (6 bases). Per the germline V gene, CDR1 is SNHLY and CDR2 is FYNNEI. The CDR3 is 14 amino acids. V lost 7 bases and J lost 7, with 14 bases in between. This CDR3 is CASKASGVNSPLHF. CDR3 DNA: TGTGCCAGCAAGGCATCAGGGGTAAATTCACCCCTCCACTTT. Full variable domain (rest looked up from reference TRBV2 and TRBJ1-6): EPEVTQTPSHQVTQMGQEVILRCVPISNHLYFYWYRQILGQKVEFLVSFYNNEISEKSEIFDDQFSVERPDGSNFTLKIRSTKLEDSAMYFCASKASGVNSPLHFGNGTRLTVT.

This clonotype came up many times. V and J are TRBV20-1 and TRBJ2-3, with D unclear. Germline values: CDR1 DFQATT, CDR2 SNEGSKA (reference sequence). The CDR3 contains 13 residues. The ends were cut back, 6 bases at V and 2 bases at J, with 12 bases in the middle. CDR3 region: CSASKASTDTQYF. CDR3 bases: TGCAGTGCCAGTAAGGCCTCCACAGATACGCAGTATTTT.

This clonotype showed up many times. V usage is TRBV28 and J usage is TRBJ1-5; possibly TRBD1 for D (6 bases). The ends were cut back, 3 bases at V and 6 bases at J, with 12 bases in the middle. The CDR3 is made up of 14 amino acids. CDR1 MDHEN and CDR2 SYDVKM come from the germline V gene. CDR3 DNA sequence: TGTGCCAGCAGTTTTCTAGGAGGGGGTCAGCCCCAGCATTTT. Translating gives CASSFLGGGQPQHF.

At least ten counts were recorded for this clonotype. The V gene is TRBV15, the J gene TRBJ2-5; TRBD1 might be the D (5 bases). The CDR3 is 16 amino acids. Germline CDR1 LNHNV, CDR2 YYDKDF (reference sequence). V lost 4 bases to trimming and J lost 1 base, with 16 bases between them. The CDR3 DNA reads as TGTGCCACCAGCACAACAGGTACAGCCTTCCAAGAGACCCAGTACTTC. Amino acid sequence: CATSTTGTAFQETQYF.

This clonotype was seen at least ten times. The rearrangement links TRBV20-1 to TRBJ1-6; no clear D gene. The CDR3 has 12 amino acids. V lost 6 bases, J lost 5 bases, and 8 bases lay in between. Germline CDR1 is DFQATT and CDR2 is SNEGSKA (reference sequence). CDR3 in amino acids: CSAGRNNSPLHF. The CDR3 bases are TGCAGTGCAGGGCGGAATAATTCACCCCTCCACTTT.

This clonotype occurred many times. This sequence joins TRBV28 and TRBJ2-3; D perhaps matches TRBD1 (5 bases). Germline V gene data show CDR1 as MDHEN and CDR2 as SYDVKM. CDR3 size: 12 residues. The V and J ends lost 3 bases and 6 bases respectively, with 7 bases between them. The CDR3 DNA is TGTGCCAGCAGTTTGTCAGGGGATACGCAGTATTTT. Translating gives CASSLSGDTQYF. Using reference TRBV28 and TRBJ2-3 for the parts outside the CDR3, the full variable domain is DVKVTQSSRYLVKRTGEKVFLECVQDMDHENMFWYRQDPGLGLRLIYFSYDVKMKEKGDIPEGYSVSREKKERFSLILESASTNQTSMYLCASSLSGDTQYFGPGTRLTVL.

This clonotype was observed many times. The rearrangement joins TRBV30 to TRBJ2-1; perhaps TRBD1 as D (7 bases). The CDR3 consists of 12 residues. V lost 7 bases and J 7 bases, leaving 14 bases between the germline ends. The germline gives CDR1 GTSNPN, CDR2 SVGIG (reference sequence). CDR3 in DNA: TGTGCCTCCCAGGCAGGGGGGAATGAGCAGTTCTTC. It yields the protein CASQAGGNEQFF.

This clonotype has a count of ten or more. The rearrangement links TRBV7-6 to TRBJ2-7, with TRBD2 identical over 8 bases. V trimming: 2 bases; J trimming: 3 bases; junction bases outside the gene matches: 6. CDR3 length equals 15 residues. Per the germline V gene, CDR1 is SGHVS and CDR2 is FNYEAQ. The CDR3 DNA reads as TGTGCCAGCAGCTTACGGGGGGGGGCCAACTACGAGCAGTACTTC. Protein: CASSLRGGANYEQYF.

This clonotype was counted ten times or more. Here the CDR3 DNA reads TGCAGTGCTAGACACGGGGGATTGGACAGGGACTGGAGGCGCGACTATGGCTACACCTTC. Its translation is CSARHGGLDRDWRRDYGYTF. The chain uses TRBV20-1 and TRBJ1-2; 8 bases line up with TRBD1. The CDR3 is 20 residues long. V lost 2 bases and J lost 3; bases outside the gene matches: 23. CDR1 is DFQATT and CDR2 is SNEGSKA in the germline V gene (reference sequence).

This clonotype was seen ten or more times. The rearrangement joins TRBV9 to TRBJ2-5, with TRBD2 identical over 9 bases. Trimming took 4 bases from V and 5 from J; bases not matched to a gene: 6. CDR3 length equals 14 residues. Germline values: CDR1 SGDLS, CDR2 YYNGEE. This CDR3 reads CASSPGTSRETQYF. CDR3 in DNA: TGTGCCAGCAGCCCCGGGACTAGCCGGGAGACCCAGTACTTC.

This clonotype was counted at least ten times. The chain has TRBV4-3 and TRBJ2-3; no clear D. The germline V gene encodes CDR1 LGHNA and CDR2 YSLEER. The CDR3 runs 16 residues. Trimming pared 0 bases from V and 5 bases from J, leaving 15 bases between. The CDR3 sequence: CASSQDHWMVEDTQYF. CDR3 coding DNA: TGCGCCAGCAGCCAAGATCACTGGATGGTTGAAGATACGCAGTATTTT.

At least ten counts were recorded for this clonotype. The CDR3: CASSQVGEQFF. Written as DNA, the CDR3 is TGTGCCAGCAGCCAAGTCGGAGAGCAGTTCTTC. This chain uses TRBV6-2 or TRBV6-3 with TRBJ2-1, with D unresolved. V gave up 6 bases and J gave up 10 bases, with 10 bases separating them. The CDR3 loop spans 11 amino acids. The germline V gene encodes CDR1 MNHEY and CDR2 SVGEGT.

This clonotype was observed at least ten times. The genes are TRBV2 and TRBJ2-7; 8 bases are a match to TRBD1. J was trimmed by 6 bases and V by 0 bases; bases with no gene match: 4. In germline, CDR1 is SNHLY, CDR2 FYNNEI. The CDR3 loop spans 14 amino acids. CDR3 region: CASSEADRVGEQYF. CDR3 nucleotide sequence: TGTGCCAGCAGTGAAGCGGACAGGGTCGGCGAGCAGTACTTC. The whole variable domain, filled in from reference TRBV2 and TRBJ2-7, reads EPEVTQTPSHQVTQMGQEVILRCVPISNHLYFYWYRQILGQKVEFLVSFYNNEISEKSEIFDDQFSVERPDGSNFTLKIRSTKLEDSAMYFCASSEADRVGEQYFGPGTRLTVT.

This clonotype has ten or more counts. The genes are TRBV28 and TRBJ2-7; TRBD2 is a possible D gene (5 bases). Germline CDR1 is MDHEN and CDR2 is SYDVKM. CDR3 size: 14 residues. The ends were cut back, 5 bases at V and 5 bases at J, with 16 bases in the middle. The DNA for the CDR3 is TGTGCCAGCAGTGGACTGACTCTCCGGGACGAGCAGTACTTC. This translates into CASSGLTLRDEQYF.

This clonotype occurred many times. V is TRBV5-4 and J is TRBJ2-2, with D maybe TRBD1 (6 bases). With 0 bases removed from V and 1 base from J, the gap between germline ends came to 7 bases. This CDR3 contains 15 residues. Germline V gene sequence: CDR1 SGHNT, CDR2 YYREEE (reference sequence). The CDR3 sequence is CASSLDRVNTGELFF. CDR3 nucleotides: TGTGCCAGCAGCTTGGACAGGGTGAACACCGGGGAGCTGTTTTTT.

This clonotype was detected ten times or more. The genes are TRBV6-2 or TRBV6-3 and TRBJ1-1; no definite D call. CDR1 and CDR2 from the germline V gene are MNHEY and SVGEGT. The CDR3 is 13 amino acids. Trimming removed 7 bases at V and 5 bases at J, with 14 bases between. In DNA, the CDR3 is TGTGCCAGCACCAACGGGGTTGCAACTGAAGCTTTCTTT. Its translation: CASTNGVATEAFF.

This clonotype was found many times. This chain uses TRBV7-9 with TRBJ2-3, with 7 bases identical to TRBD2. The V gene's germline CDR1 is SEHNR and CDR2 FQNEAQ (reference sequence). This CDR3 region has 16 residues. The junction had 5 bases not matched to a gene; V was cut back by 2 bases and J by 0 bases. The CDR3 here is CASSLSSGASTDTQYF. The CDR3 coding sequence is TGTGCCAGCAGCTTATCAAGCGGGGCGAGCACAGATACGCAGTATTTT.

This clonotype was seen at least ten times. V usage is TRBV29-1 and J usage is TRBJ2-1, with D unresolved. Trimming cost V 1 base and J 15 bases, with 10 bases left between them. The length of the CDR3 is 10 residues. Germline V gene lookup returns CDR1 SQVTM and CDR2 ANQGSEA. This CDR3 reads CSVEGPLLFF. The CDR3 DNA sequence: TGCAGCGTTGAAGGCCCATTGCTGTTCTTC.

This clonotype appeared many times. This rearrangement joins TRBV6-1 to TRBJ1-5; D is unclear. Germline CDR1 is MNHNS and CDR2 is SASEGT. Deletions cut 7 bases from V and 0 bases from J, with 19 bases between. The CDR3 has 17 residues. CDR3 in amino acids: CASKLMVTVNSNQPQHF. The DNA of the CDR3 is TGTGCCAGCAAATTGATGGTTACGGTAAATAGCAATCAGCCCCAGCATTTT.

This clonotype appeared many times. The rearrangement joins TRBV7-8 to TRBJ2-5; D may be TRBD2 (6 bases). Germline V CDR1 and CDR2: SGHVS, FQNEAQ. The CDR3 is made up of 14 amino acids. The ends were cut back, 2 bases at V and 4 bases at J, with 11 bases in the middle. The CDR3 is CASSLTRGGETQYF. The CDR3 DNA follows: TGTGCCAGCAGCTTAACTCGGGGAGGAGAGACCCAGTACTTC.

This clonotype was seen at least ten times. This chain links TRBV5-6 with TRBJ1-6; D call uncertain. Per the germline V gene, CDR1 is SGHDT and CDR2 is YYEEEE. V lost 2 bases to trimming and J lost 9 bases, with 15 bases between them. CDR3 length: 15 amino acids. CDR3: CASSFYDRRGSPLHF. CDR3 DNA sequence: TGTGCCAGCAGCTTTTACGATCGACGGGGTTCACCCCTCCACTTT.

This clonotype was counted many times. CDR3 sequence (DNA): TGCGCCAGCAGTGATACCGGGACAGGATCCACTGAAGCTTTCTTT. Translating it yields CASSDTGTGSTEAFF. The chain carries TRBV10-2 and TRBJ1-1; 8 bases align to TRBD1. The V gene's germline CDR1 is WSHSY and CDR2 SAAADI. Germline trimming cut 3 bases from V and 4 bases from J; bases unmatched to any gene: 7. The CDR3 runs 15 residues.

This clonotype was seen repeatedly, ten times or more. The chain joins TRBV6-2 or TRBV6-3 to TRBJ1-5; the D is unclear. The CDR3 sequence is 16 residues long. Germline CDR1 reads MNHEY; CDR2 reads SVGEGT. Trimming cost V 6 bases and J 0 bases, with 15 bases left between them. The CDR3 sequence is CASRPRWGSSNQPQHF. CDR3 nucleotides: TGTGCCAGCAGACCCCGGTGGGGAAGTAGCAATCAGCCCCAGCATTTT.